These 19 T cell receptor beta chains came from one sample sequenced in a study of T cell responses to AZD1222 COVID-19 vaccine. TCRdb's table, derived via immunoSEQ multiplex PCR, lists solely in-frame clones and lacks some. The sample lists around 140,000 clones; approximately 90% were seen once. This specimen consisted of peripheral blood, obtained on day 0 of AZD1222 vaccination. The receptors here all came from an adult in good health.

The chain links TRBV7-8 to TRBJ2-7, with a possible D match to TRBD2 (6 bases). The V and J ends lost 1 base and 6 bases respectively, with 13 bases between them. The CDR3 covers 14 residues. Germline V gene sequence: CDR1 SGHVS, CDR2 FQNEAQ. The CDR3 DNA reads TGTGCCAGCAGCTTAGGGACGGAGGAGGGCGAGCAGTACTTC. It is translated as CASSLGTEEGEQYF. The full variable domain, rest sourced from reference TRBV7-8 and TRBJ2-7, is GAGVSQSPRYKVAKRGQDVALRCDPISGHVSLFWYQQALGQGPEFLTYFQNEAQLDKSGLPSDRFFAERPEGSVSTLKIQRTQQEDSAVYLCASSLGTEEGEQYFGPGTRLTVT.

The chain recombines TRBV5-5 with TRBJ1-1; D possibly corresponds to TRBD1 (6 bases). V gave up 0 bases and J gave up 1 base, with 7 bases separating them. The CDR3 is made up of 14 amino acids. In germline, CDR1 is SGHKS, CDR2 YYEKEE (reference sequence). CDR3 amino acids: CASSLGTANTEAFF. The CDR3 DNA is TGTGCCAGCAGCTTGGGGACAGCGAACACTGAAGCTTTCTTT.

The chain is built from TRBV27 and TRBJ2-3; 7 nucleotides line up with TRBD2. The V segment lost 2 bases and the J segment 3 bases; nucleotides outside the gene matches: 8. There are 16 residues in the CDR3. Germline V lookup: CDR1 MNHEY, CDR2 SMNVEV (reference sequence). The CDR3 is CASSLQRGAVTDTQYF. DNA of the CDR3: TGTGCCAGCAGTTTACAGCGGGGAGCTGTAACAGATACGCAGTATTTT.

The CDR3, as DNA: TGCGCCAGCAGCTTGGTATCTCAGGGGGTCGACGAGCAGTACTTC. Translation: CASSLVSQGVDEQYF. This chain uses TRBV5-1 with TRBJ2-7, with 7 positions matching TRBD1. With V trimmed by 0 bases and J by 5 bases, 8 bases remained unmatched. Germline CDR1 SGHRS, CDR2 YFSETQ. The CDR3 is 15 residues long.

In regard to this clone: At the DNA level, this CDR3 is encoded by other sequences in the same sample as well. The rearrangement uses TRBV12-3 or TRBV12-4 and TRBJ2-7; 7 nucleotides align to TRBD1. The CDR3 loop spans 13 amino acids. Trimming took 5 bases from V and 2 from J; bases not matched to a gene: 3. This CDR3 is CASSRTGAYEQYF. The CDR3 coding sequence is TGTGCCAGCAGTAGGACAGGAGCCTACGAGCAGTACTTC.

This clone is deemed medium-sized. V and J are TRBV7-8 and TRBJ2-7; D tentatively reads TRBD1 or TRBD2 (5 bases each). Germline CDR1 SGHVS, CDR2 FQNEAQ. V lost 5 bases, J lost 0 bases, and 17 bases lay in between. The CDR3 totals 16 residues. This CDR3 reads CASSLGTATNSYEQYF. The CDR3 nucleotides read TGTGCCAGCAGCCTAGGGACCGCCACCAACTCCTACGAGCAGTACTTC.

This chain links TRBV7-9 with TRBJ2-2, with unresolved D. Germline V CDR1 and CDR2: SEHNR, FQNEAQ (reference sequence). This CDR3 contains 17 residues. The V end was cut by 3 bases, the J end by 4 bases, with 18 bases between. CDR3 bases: TGTGCCAGCAGCTTCGGACCCCATGGCCGTGGCACCGGGGAGCTGTTTTTT. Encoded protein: CASSFGPHGRGTGELFF.

The CDR3 DNA reads as TGTGCCAGCTATATGACGAGCTCTGGAAACACCATATATTTT. Protein product: CASYMTSSGNTIYF. This rearrangement joins TRBV6-5 to TRBJ1-3; D not certain. The CDR3 totals 14 residues. The V end lost 8 bases, the J end lost 0 bases, and 11 bases lay between the germline ends. Looked up from germline, CDR1 is MNHEY and CDR2 is SVGAGI.

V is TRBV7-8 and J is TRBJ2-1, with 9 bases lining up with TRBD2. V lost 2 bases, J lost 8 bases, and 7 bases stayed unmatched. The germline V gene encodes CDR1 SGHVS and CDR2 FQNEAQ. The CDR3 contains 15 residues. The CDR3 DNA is TGTGCCAGCAGCTTATTCGCGGGGGGGTCGTATGAGCAGTTCTTC. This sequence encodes CASSLFAGGSYEQFF.

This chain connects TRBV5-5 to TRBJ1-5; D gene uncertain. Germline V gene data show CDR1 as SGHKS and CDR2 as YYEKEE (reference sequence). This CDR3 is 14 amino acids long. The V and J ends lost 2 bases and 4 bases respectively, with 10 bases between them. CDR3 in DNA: TGTGCCAGCAGCTTTGGCAGACTAAATCAGCCCCAGCATTTT. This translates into CASSFGRLNQPQHF. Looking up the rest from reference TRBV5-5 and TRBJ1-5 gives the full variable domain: DAGVTQSPTHLIKTRGQQVTLRCSPISGHKSVSWYQQVLGQGPQFIFQYYEKEERGRGNFPDRFSARQFPNYSSELNVNALLLGDSALYLCASSFGRLNQPQHFGDGTRLSIL.

Written as DNA, the CDR3 is TGTGCCAGCAGCACTCGTTCGGGACCCGCGGAAAAACTGTTTTTT. Protein product: CASSTRSGPAEKLFF. The chain carries TRBV11-1 and TRBJ1-4, with D maybe TRBD1 (5 bases). Between the trimmed V and J ends, which lost 5 bases and 8 bases, there was a span of 18 bases. The V gene's germline CDR1 is SGHAT and CDR2 FQDESV (reference sequence). CDR3 size: 15 residues.

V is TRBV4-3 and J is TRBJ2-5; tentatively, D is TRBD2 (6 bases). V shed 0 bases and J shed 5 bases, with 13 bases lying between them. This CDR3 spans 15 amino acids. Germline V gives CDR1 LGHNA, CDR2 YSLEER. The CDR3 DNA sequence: TGCGCCAGCAGCCAAGAATGGATAGGAGGGGAGACCCAGTACTTC. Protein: CASSQEWIGGETQYF.

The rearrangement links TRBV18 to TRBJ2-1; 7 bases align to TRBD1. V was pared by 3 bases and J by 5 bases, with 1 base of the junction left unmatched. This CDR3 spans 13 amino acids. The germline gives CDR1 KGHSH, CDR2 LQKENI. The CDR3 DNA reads TGTGCCAGCTCACCGACAGGGAACAATGAGCAGTTCTTC. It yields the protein CASSPTGNNEQFF.

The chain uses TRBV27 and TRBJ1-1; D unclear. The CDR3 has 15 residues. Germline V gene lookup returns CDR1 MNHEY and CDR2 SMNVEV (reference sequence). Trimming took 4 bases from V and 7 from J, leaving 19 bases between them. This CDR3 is CASSSLLRAGLEAFF. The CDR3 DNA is TGTGCCAGCAGTTCGCTGTTACGGGCAGGCCTTGAAGCTTTCTTT.

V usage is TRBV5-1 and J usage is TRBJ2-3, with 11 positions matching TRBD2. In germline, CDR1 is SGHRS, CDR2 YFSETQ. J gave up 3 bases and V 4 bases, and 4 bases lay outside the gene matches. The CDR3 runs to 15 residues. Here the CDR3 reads CASSRGTSGTDTQYF. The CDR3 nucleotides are TGCGCCAGCAGCCGCGGGACTAGCGGTACAGATACGCAGTATTTT.

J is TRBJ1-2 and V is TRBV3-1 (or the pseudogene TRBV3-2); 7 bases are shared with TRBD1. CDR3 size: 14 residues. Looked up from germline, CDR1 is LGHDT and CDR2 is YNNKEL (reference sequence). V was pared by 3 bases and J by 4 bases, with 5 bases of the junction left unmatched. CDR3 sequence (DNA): TGTGCCAGCAGCCAGTCGACAGGGATCTATGGCTACACCTTC. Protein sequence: CASSQSTGIYGYTF.

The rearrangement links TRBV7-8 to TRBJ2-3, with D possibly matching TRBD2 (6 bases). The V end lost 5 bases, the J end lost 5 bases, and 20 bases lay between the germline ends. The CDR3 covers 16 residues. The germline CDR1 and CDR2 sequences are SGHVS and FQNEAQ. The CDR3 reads CASSARPYQAGDTQYF. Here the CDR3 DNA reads TGTGCCAGCAGCGCTCGACCCTACCAAGCGGGAGATACGCAGTATTTT.

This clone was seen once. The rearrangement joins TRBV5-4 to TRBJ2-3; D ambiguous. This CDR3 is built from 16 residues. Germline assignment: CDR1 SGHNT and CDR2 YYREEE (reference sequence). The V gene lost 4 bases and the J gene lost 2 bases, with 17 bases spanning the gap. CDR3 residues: CASSPPAEILTDTQYF. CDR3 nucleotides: TGTGCCAGCAGCCCCCCCGCGGAGATTCTCACAGATACGCAGTATTTT.

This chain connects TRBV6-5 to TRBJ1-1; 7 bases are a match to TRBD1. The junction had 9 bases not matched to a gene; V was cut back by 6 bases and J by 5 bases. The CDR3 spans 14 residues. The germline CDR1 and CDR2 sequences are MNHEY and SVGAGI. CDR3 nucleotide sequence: TGTGCCAGCAGCTTCAGGACAGGTGGAACTGAAGCTTTCTTT. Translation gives CASSFRTGGTEAFF.